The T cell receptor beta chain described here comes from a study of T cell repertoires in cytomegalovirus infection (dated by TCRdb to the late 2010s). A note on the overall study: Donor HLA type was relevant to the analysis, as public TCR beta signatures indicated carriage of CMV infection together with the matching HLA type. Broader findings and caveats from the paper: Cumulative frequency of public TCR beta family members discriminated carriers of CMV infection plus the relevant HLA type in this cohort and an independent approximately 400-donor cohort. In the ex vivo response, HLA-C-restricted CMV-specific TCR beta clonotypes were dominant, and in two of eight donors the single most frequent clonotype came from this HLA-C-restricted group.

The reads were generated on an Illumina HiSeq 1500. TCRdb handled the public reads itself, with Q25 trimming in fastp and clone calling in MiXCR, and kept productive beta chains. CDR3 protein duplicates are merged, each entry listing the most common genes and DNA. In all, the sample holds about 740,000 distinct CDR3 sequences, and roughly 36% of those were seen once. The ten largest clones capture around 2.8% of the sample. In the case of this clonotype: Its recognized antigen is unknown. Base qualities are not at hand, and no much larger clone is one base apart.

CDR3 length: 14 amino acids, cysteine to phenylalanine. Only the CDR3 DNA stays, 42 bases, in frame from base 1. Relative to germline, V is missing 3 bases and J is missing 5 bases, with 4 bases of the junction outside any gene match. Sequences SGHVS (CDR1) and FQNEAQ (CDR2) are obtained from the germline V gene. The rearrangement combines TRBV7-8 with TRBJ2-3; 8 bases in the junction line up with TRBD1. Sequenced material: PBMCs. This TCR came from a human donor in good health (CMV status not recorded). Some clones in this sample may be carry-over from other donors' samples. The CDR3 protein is CASSFRGRKDTQYF. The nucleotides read TGTGCCAGCAGCTTCAGGGGGCGAAAAGATACGCAGTATTTT.